This TCR beta chain was sequenced for a study of radiotherapy plus CTLA-4 blockade in lung cancer. For the study at large: Disease control was seen in about 30% of patients, objective responses in around 20%. Overall study findings and caveats: Dynamics of early blood T cell clones, together with interferon-beta, were reportedly the best predictors of response. TCR clones of tumor origin grew in blood after radiotherapy plus ipilimumab.

Comment on this clone: Its antigen is as yet unknown.

Receiving focal radiation plus CTLA-4 blockade with ipilimumab were patients who had chemo-refractory metastatic non-small-cell lung cancer. Germline-derived CDR1 and CDR2 are MNHNY and SVGAGI (reference sequence). V lost 8 bases and J lost 8; bases outside the gene matches: 11. The CDR3 has 14 residues. The data were produced by immunoSEQ multiplex PCR, yet TCRdb's version contains in-frame clones alone and is incomplete. This sample carries fewer than 70,000 clones, roughly 85% of them seen once, and the ten largest clones take 10%. This specimen was peripheral blood, taken from a patient treated with radiotherapy plus ipilimumab. This clonotype was obtained from a human donor with non-small cell lung cancer who had a complete response to radiotherapy plus ipilimumab. The chain couples TRBV6-6 to TRBJ2-4, with TRBD2 matching 8 bases. The CDR3 region has the DNA TGTGCCAGCGTGAGTCCGGGGGGGAAGGACATTCAGTACTTC. It is translated as CASVSPGGKDIQYF.